This is a list of T cell receptor beta chains from one sample in a study of T cell clones after liver transplantation. Sequencing was performed with immunoSEQ multiplex PCR; in TCRdb, only in-frame clones are kept and a portion is missing. The table records approximately 100,000 clones, approximately 78% of them present only once. The sample here was CD4+ T cells from blood, taken before liver transplant. Every receptor here comes from a human donor who received a liver transplant. CDR3s include the opening cysteine and the closing phenylalanine or tryptophan. D genes are given only for firm matches. A row's size may be missing; if present it is once, few, many or a size class.

-,TRBV2,-,TRBJ1-2,CASRYRNYGYTF,TGTGCCAGCAGGTACAGGAACTATGGCTACACCTTC
-,TRBV7-2,TRBD1,TRBJ1-5,CASSPRDRGVQPQHF,TGTGCCAGCAGCCCCCGGGACAGGGGTGTCCAGCCCCAGCATTTT
-,TRBV2,-,TRBJ1-2,CASSLQGRGYTF,TGTGCCAGCAGCCTCCAGGGAAGGGGCTACACCTTC
-,TRBV4-3,-,TRBJ2-2,CASSQGLTGELFF,TGCGCCAGCAGCCAGGGGTTGACCGGGGAGCTGTTTTTT
-,TRBV27,TRBD2,TRBJ2-1,CASSPAGGTRTSPWGEQFF,TGTGCCAGCAGTCCCGCCGGGGGCACGCGGACTAGCCCCTGGGGTGAGCAGTTCTTC
-,TRBV7-2,-,TRBJ2-7,CASSPTTYEQYF,TGTGCCAGCAGCCCTACCACCTACGAGCAGTACTTC
few,TRBV9,-,TRBJ2-7,CASSVSSGPPYEQYF,TGTGCCAGCAGCGTATCCAGCGGGCCTCCCTACGAGCAGTACTTC
-,TRBV19,TRBD1,TRBJ2-2,CASSRRTGGSNTGELFF,TGTGCCAGTAGTAGGAGGACAGGGGGATCGAACACCGGGGAGCTGTTTTTT
-,TRBV27,-,TRBJ1-2,CASSQNLGYGYTF,TGTGCCAGCAGTCAGAATTTGGGTTATGGCTACACCTTC
-,TRBV5-4,-,TRBJ1-1,CASSLPYPNTEAFF,TGTGCCAGCAGCCTACCCTACCCGAACACTGAAGCTTTCTTT
-,TRBV6-6,-,TRBJ2-4,CASSRAQGLALNIQYF,TGTGCCAGCAGTCGGGCCCAGGGGTTGGCGCTGAACATTCAGTACTTC
once,TRBV29-1,-,TRBJ2-1,CSVVGGAGRFNEQFF,TGCAGCGTTGTAGGGGGAGCGGGACGGTTCAATGAGCAGTTCTTC
-,TRBV11-2,-,TRBJ2-2,CASSLVPSGELFF,TGTGCCAGCAGCTTAGTTCCTAGCGGGGAGCTGTTTTTT
-,TRBV14,-,TRBJ1-2,CASSEYGGNYGYTF,TGTGCCAGCAGCGAATATGGCGGTAACTATGGCTACACCTTC
-,TRBV7-2,-,TRBJ1-2,CASSPERGYTF,TGTGCCAGCAGCCCCGAAAGGGGCTACACCTTC
-,TRBV7-8,TRBD2,TRBJ2-2,CGARGGDTGELFF,TGTGGCGCTCGGGGGGGCGACACCGGGGAGCTGTTTTTT
-,TRBV2,-,TRBJ2-7,CASSGTVYEQYF,TGTGCCAGCAGTGGGACAGTCTACGAGCAGTACTTC
-,TRBV5-4,TRBD1,TRBJ2-5,CASSPGQGGETQYF,TGTGCCAGCAGCCCAGGACAGGGTGGGGAGACCCAGTACTTC
-,TRBV4-2,-,TRBJ1-1,CASSQESGGTEAFF,TGTGCCAGCAGCCAAGAATCGGGCGGCACTGAAGCTTTCTTT
-,TRBV28,TRBD1,TRBJ2-7,CASSTGGHEQYF,TGTGCCAGCAGTACAGGGGGCCACGAGCAGTACTTC
-,TRBV11-2,TRBD1,TRBJ1-6,CASSTQGGTVNSPLHF,TGTGCCAGCAGCACACAGGGCGGGACAGTCAATTCACCCCTCCACTTT
-,TRBV19,-,TRBJ2-1,CASSPVWGEQFF,TGTGCCAGTAGTCCAGTCTGGGGAGAGCAGTTCTTC
-,TRBV6-1,TRBD1,TRBJ1-2,CASSEGTGAGYTF,TGTGCCAGCAGTGAAGGGACAGGGGCTGGCTACACCTTC
-,TRBV5-1,-,TRBJ1-4,CASRVSRAEKLFF,TGCGCCAGCAGAGTGAGTCGCGCTGAAAAACTGTTTTTT
-,TRBV4-1,TRBD1,TRBJ1-2,CASSQELGQNYGYTF,TGCGCCAGCAGCCAAGAGCTGGGACAGAACTATGGCTACACCTTC
once,TRBV12-5,TRBD1,TRBJ1-6,CASGLVLGRITRQGLEGHNSPLHF,TGTGCTAGTGGTTTGGTACTAGGTCGGATAACGAGACAGGGTCTGGAGGGTCATAATTCACCCCTCCACTTT
-,TRBV19,-,TRBJ1-1,CASSMGPGENTEAFF,TGTGCCAGTAGTATGGGGCCAGGAGAGAACACTGAAGCTTTCTTT
once,TRBV15,-,TRBJ2-7,CATSRDGPRPPFPYEQYF,TGTGCCACCAGCAGAGATGGTCCCCGACCCCCTTTCCCCTACGAGCAGTACTTC
-,TRBV5-1,TRBD1,TRBJ1-2,CASSLAHGTGANGYTF,TGCGCCAGCAGCTTGGCTCATGGGACAGGTGCCAATGGCTACACCTTC
once,TRBV28,-,TRBJ2-1,CASSVGQRNEQFF,TGTGCCAGCAGCGTTGGACAGAGGAATGAGCAGTTCTTC
-,TRBV19,-,TRBJ1-2,CASTEGLRGYTF,TGTGCCAGTACCGAGGGGTTGAGAGGCTACACCTTC
-,TRBV7-9,TRBD2,TRBJ2-3,CASSRRLAGDDTQYF,TGTGCCAGCAGCCGGCGACTAGCGGGAGACGATACGCAGTATTTT
once,TRBV5-4,-,TRBJ1-3,CASSLDRSSGNTIYF,TGTGCCAGCAGCTTGGACAGGAGCTCTGGAAACACCATATATTTT
-,TRBV6-6,-,TRBJ1-1,CASSYSSGAFF,TGTGCCAGCAGTTACTCGTCGGGGGCTTTCTTT
few,TRBV10-3,-,TRBJ1-1,CAISEHTAATEAFF,TGTGCCATCAGTGAGCATACGGCTGCCACTGAAGCTTTCTTT
-,TRBV29-1,-,TRBJ1-2,CSVARGREGYTF,TGCAGCGTTGCTCGGGGCAGGGAGGGCTACACCTTC
-,TRBV29-1,TRBD2,TRBJ2-4,CSVEDRLAGTKNIQYF,TGCAGCGTTGAAGATCGGCTAGCGGGTACCAAAAACATTCAGTACTTC
-,TRBV5-4,-,TRBJ2-1,CASSGRGLNEQFF,TGTGCCAGCAGCGGGCGGGGGCTCAATGAGCAGTTCTTC
-,TRBV6-5,-,TRBJ2-1,CASKFLNEQFF,TGTGCCAGCAAATTCCTTAATGAGCAGTTCTTC
-,TRBV7-3,TRBD1,TRBJ1-6,CASSLTGVGSPLHF,TGTGCCAGCAGTTTGACAGGGGTCGGTTCACCCCTCCACTTT
-,TRBV25-1,-,TRBJ2-3,CASSEGTPTDTQYF,TGTGCCAGCAGTGAGGGGACACCCACAGATACGCAGTATTTT
once,TRBV19,-,TRBJ1-5,CASSILNENQPQHF,TGTGCCAGTAGTATATTGAACGAAAATCAGCCCCAGCATTTT
few,TRBV7-8,TRBD1,TRBJ2-7,CASSFKQGVRTYEQYF,TGTGCCAGCAGCTTTAAACAGGGGGTAAGGACCTACGAGCAGTACTTC
-,TRBV30,-,TRBJ1-1,CAWKGTVNTEAFF,TGTGCCTGGAAAGGGACGGTGAACACTGAAGCTTTCTTT
-,TRBV7-3,-,TRBJ1-1,CASSSGAGTEAFF,TGTGCCAGCAGCTCAGGGGCGGGGACTGAAGCTTTCTTT
-,TRBV7-9,TRBD1,TRBJ1-2,CASSLTGDRVFSGYTF,TGTGCCAGCAGCTTAACGGGCGACAGGGTTTTTTCTGGCTACACCTTC
-,TRBV7-9,-,TRBJ1-1,CASSLAREDTEAFF,TGTGCCAGCAGCTTAGCCAGGGAGGACACTGAAGCTTTCTTT
-,TRBV6-6,-,TRBJ2-7,CASSYSSGGLNEQYF,TGTGCCAGCAGTTACTCGTCAGGGGGACTGAACGAGCAGTACTTC
-,TRBV9,-,TRBJ2-6,CASSVVGGGTHSGANVLTF,TGTGCCAGCAGCGTAGTAGGCGGAGGAACCCATTCCGGGGCCAACGTCCTGACTTTC
-,TRBV19,-,TRBJ2-7,CASSISRAYEQYF,TGTGCCAGTAGTATTTCGCGAGCCTACGAGCAGTACTTC
few,TRBV2,TRBD1,TRBJ1-2,CATGQGNYGYTF,TGTGCCACAGGACAGGGTAACTATGGCTACACCTTC
-,TRBV4-3,-,TRBJ1-6,CASSQEGGRLNSPLHF,TGCGCCAGCAGCCAAGAAGGGGGGCGTTTAAATTCACCCCTCCACTTT
-,TRBV30,-,TRBJ1-1,CAGGGPRSFF,TGTGCCGGGGGGGGGCCTAGATCTTTCTTT
few,TRBV2,TRBD1,TRBJ1-5,CAGQGEGQPQHF,TGTGCCGGACAGGGAGAAGGTCAGCCCCAGCATTTT
-,TRBV5-1,TRBD1,TRBJ1-5,CASSLGDRDGNQPQHF,TGCGCCAGCAGCTTGGGCGACAGGGATGGCAATCAGCCCCAGCATTTT